This T cell receptor (beta chain) appears in the sequencing data of a study of T cell responses to AZD1222 COVID-19 vaccine. Study-level findings and limits: Among the donors, most were white British and more were female, and clonal diversity was possibly underestimated. The number of AZD1222 recipients seropositive at baseline was only five to seven.

Generated by immunoSEQ multiplex PCR, the TCRdb table keeps only in-frame clones and is missing some. The data show some 89,000 clones, more than 75% seen once. Comment on this clone: Its antigen is unidentified.

The ends were cut back, 3 bases at V and 7 bases at J, with 10 bases in the middle. CDR3 length: 14 amino acids. Looked up from germline, CDR1 is MDHEN and CDR2 is SYDVKM. This chain joins TRBV28 and TRBJ1-6, with D unresolved. The source was peripheral blood, collected on day 0 of AZD1222 vaccination. The TCR originated in an adult in good health. The CDR3 DNA is TGTGCCAGCAGTTTTGGAATTAAAAATTCACCCCTCCACTTT. It codes for CASSFGIKNSPLHF.